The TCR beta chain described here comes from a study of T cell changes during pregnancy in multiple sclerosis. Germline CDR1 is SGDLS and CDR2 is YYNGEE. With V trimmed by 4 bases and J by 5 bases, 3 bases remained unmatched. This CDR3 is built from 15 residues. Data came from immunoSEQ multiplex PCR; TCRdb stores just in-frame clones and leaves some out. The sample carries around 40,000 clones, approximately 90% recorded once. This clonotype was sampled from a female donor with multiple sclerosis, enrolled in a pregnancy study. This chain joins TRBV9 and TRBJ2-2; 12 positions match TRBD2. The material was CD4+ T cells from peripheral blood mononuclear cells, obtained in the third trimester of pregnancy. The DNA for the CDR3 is TGTGCCAGCAGCCCTGGGACTAGCGGGACCGGGGAGCTGTTTTTT. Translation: CASSPGTSGTGELFF.